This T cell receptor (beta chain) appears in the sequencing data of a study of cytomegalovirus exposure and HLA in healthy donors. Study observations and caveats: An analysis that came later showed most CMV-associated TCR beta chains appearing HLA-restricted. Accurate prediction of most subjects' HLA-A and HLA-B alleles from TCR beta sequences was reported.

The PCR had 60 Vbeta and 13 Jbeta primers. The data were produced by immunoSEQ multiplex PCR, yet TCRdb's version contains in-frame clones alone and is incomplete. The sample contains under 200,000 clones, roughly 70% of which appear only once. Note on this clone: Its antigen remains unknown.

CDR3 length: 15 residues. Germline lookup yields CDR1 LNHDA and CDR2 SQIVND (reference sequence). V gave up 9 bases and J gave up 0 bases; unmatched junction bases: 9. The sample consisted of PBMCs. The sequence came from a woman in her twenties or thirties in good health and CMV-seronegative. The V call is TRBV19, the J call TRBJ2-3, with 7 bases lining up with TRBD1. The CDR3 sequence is CASRDRRTSTDTQYF. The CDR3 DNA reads TGTGCCAGCCGGGACAGACGTACTAGCACAGATACGCAGTATTTT.